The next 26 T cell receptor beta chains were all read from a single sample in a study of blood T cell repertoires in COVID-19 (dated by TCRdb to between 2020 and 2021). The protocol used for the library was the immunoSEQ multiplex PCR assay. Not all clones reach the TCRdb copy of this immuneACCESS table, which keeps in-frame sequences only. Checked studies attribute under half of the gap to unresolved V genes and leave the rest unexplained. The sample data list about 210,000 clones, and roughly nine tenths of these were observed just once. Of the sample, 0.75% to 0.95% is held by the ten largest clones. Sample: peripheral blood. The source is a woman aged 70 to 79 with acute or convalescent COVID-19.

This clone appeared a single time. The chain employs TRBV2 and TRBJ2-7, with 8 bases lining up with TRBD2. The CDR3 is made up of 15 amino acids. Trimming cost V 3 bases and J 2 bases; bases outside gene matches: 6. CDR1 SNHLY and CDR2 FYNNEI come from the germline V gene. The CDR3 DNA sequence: TGTGCCAGCAGTGATCTGGGACTAGGCACCTACGAGCAGTACTTC. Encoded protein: CASSDLGLGTYEQYF. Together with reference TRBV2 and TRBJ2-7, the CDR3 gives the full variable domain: EPEVTQTPSHQVTQMGQEVILRCVPISNHLYFYWYRQILGQKVEFLVSFYNNEISEKSEIFDDQFSVERPDGSNFTLKIRSTKLEDSAMYFCASSDLGLGTYEQYFGPGTRLTVT.

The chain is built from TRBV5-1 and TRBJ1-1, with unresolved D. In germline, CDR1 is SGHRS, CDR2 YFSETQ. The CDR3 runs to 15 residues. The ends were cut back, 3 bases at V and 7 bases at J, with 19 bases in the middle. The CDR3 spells CASSSGPLEGSEAFF. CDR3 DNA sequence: TGCGCCAGCAGCTCCGGGCCCCTCGAGGGAAGTGAAGCTTTCTTT.

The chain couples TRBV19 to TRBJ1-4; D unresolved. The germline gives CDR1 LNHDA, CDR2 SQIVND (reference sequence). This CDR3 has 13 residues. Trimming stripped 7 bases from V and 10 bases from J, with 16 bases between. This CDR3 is CASKSQDLGKLFF. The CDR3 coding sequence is TGTGCCAGTAAGAGTCAGGATTTAGGAAAACTGTTTTTT.

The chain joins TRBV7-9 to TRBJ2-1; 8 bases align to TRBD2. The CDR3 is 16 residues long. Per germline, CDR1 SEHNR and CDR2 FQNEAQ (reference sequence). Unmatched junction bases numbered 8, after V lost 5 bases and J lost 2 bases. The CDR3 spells CASSAGLSGAYNEQFF. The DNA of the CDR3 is TGTGCCAGCAGCGCCGGACTTAGCGGGGCCTACAATGAGCAGTTCTTC.

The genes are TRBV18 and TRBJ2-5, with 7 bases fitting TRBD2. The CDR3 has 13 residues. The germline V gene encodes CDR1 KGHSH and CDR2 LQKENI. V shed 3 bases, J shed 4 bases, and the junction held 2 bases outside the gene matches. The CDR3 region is CASSPLAAETQYF. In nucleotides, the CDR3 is TGTGCCAGCTCACCCCTAGCGGCAGAGACCCAGTACTTC.

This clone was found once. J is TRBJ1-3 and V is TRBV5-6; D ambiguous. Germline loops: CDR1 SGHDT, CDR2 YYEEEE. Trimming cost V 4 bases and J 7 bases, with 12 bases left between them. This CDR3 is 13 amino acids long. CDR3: CASSTDAWNTIYF. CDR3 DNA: TGTGCCAGCAGCACAGACGCATGGAACACCATATATTTT. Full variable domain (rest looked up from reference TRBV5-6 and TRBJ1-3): DAGVTQSPTHLIKTRGQQVTLRCSPKSGHDTVSWYQQALGQGPQFIFQYYEEEERQRGNFPDRFSGHQFPNYSSELNVNALLLGDSALYLCASSTDAWNTIYFGEGSWLTVV.

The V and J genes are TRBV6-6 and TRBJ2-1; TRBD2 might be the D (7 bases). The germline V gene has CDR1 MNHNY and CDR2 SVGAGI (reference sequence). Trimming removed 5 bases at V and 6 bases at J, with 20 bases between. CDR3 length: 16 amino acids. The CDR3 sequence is CASSPRGRELANEQFF. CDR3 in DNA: TGTGCCAGCAGTCCCCGGGGGCGGGAGCTCGCCAATGAGCAGTTCTTC.

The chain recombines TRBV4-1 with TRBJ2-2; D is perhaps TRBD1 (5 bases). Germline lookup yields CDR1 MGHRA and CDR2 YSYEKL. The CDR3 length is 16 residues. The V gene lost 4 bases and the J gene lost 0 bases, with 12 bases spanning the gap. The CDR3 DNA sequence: TGCGCCAGCAGCCCCCGCGAGACAGCGAACACCGGGGAGCTGTTTTTT. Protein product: CASSPRETANTGELFF.

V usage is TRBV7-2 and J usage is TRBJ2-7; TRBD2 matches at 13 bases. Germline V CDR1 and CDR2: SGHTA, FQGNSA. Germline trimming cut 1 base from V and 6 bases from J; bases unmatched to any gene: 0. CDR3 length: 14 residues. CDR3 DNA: TGTGCCAGCAGCTTAGGGACTAGCGGGAGCGAGCAGTACTTC. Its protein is CASSLGTSGSEQYF.

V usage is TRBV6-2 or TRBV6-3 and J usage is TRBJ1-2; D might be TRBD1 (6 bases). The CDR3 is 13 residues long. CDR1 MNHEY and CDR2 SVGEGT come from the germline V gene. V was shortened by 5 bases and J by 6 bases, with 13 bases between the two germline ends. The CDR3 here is CASSLRQENGYTF. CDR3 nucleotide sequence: TGTGCCAGCAGTCTGAGACAGGAGAATGGCTACACCTTC.

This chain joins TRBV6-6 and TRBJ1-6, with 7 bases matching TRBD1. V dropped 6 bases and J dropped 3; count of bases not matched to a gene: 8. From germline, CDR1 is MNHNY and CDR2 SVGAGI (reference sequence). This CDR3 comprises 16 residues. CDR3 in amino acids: CASRRDSLYYNSPLHF. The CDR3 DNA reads TGTGCCAGCAGGCGGGACAGCCTTTACTATAATTCACCCCTCCACTTT.

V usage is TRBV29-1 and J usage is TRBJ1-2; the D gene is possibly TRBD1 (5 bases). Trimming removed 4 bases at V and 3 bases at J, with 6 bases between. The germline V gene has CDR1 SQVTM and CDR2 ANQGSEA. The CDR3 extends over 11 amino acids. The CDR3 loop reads CSVGGDYGYTF. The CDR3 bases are TGCAGCGTTGGGGGGGACTATGGCTACACCTTC.

In DNA form, the CDR3 reads TGCGCCAGCAGACGAGACACCAGTCGCAACACCGGGGAGCTGTTTTTT. It is translated as CASRRDTSRNTGELFF. This sequence joins TRBV5-1 and TRBJ2-2, with D unresolved. In germline, CDR1 is SGHRS, CDR2 YFSETQ. V shed 5 bases and J shed 2 bases, with 16 bases lying between them. The CDR3 has 16 amino acids.

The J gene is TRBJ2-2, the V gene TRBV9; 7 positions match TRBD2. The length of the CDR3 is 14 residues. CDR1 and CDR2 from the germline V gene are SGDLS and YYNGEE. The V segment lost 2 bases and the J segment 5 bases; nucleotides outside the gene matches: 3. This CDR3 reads CASSVIAGTGELFF. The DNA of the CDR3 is TGTGCCAGCAGCGTCATAGCGGGTACCGGGGAGCTGTTTTTT.

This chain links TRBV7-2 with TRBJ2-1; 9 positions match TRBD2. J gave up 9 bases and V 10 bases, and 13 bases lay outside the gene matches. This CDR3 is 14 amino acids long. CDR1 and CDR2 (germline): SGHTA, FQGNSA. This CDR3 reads CATSPAGGPGEQFF. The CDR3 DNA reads TGTGCCACTTCCCCGGCGGGGGGGCCGGGTGAGCAGTTCTTC.

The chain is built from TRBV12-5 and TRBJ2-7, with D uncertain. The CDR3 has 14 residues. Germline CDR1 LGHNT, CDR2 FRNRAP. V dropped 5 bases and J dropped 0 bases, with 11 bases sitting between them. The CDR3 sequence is CASGPEADSYEQYF. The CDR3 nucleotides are TGTGCTAGTGGTCCCGAGGCCGACTCCTACGAGCAGTACTTC.

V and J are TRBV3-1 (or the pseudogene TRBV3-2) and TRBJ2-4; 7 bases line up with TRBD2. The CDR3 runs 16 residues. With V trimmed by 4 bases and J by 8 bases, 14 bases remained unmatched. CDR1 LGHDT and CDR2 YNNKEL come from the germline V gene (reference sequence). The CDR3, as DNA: TGTGCCAGCAGCCCACCGGGGCGGGGGAATGGGGACATTCAGTACTTC. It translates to CASSPPGRGNGDIQYF.

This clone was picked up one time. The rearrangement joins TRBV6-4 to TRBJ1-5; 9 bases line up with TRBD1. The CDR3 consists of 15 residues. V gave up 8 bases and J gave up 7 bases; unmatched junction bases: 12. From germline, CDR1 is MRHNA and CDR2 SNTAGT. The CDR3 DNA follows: TGTGCCAGCGGGGACTCGGACAGGGGTGGACAGCCCCAGCATTTT. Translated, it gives CASGDSDRGGQPQHF.

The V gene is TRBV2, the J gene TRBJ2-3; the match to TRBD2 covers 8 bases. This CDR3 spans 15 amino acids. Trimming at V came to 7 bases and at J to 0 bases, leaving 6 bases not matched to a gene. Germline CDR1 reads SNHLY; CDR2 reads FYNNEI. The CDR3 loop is CASILAGPSTDTQYF. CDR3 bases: TGTGCCAGCATATTAGCGGGACCTAGCACAGATACGCAGTATTTT.

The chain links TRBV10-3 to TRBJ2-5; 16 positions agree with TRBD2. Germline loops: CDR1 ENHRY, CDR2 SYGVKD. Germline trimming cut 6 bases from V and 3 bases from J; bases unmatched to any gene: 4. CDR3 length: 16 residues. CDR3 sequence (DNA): TGTGCCATCAGACCGGGGACTAGCGGGGGGGAAGAGACCCAGTACTTC. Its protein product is CAIRPGTSGGEETQYF.

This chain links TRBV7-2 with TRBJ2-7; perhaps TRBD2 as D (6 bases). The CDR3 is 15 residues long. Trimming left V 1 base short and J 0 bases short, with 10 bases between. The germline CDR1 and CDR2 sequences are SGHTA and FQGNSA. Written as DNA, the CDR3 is TGTGCCAGCAGCTTAGTTGACGGGGGCTCCTACGAGCAGTACTTC. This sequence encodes CASSLVDGGSYEQYF.

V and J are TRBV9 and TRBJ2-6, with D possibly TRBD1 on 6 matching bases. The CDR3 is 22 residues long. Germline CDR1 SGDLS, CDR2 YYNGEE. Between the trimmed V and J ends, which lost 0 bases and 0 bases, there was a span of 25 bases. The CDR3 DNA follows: TGTGCCAGCAGCGTAGCTCATCGTGACAGGCCGTCTCCCCACTCTGGGGCCAACGTCCTGACTTTC. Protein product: CASSVAHRDRPSPHSGANVLTF.

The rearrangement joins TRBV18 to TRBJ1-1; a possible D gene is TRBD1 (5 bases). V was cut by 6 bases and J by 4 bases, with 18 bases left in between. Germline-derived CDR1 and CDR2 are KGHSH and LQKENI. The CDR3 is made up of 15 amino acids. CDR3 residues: CASSLDPPGATEAFF. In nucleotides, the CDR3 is TGTGCCAGCTCCCTTGACCCCCCTGGGGCCACTGAAGCTTTCTTT.

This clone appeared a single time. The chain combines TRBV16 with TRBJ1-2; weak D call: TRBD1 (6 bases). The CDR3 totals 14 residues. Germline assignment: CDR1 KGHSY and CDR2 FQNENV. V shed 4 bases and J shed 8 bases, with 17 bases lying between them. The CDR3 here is CASSPSGHRGGYTF. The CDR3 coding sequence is TGTGCCAGCAGCCCATCGGGACACCGTGGCGGCTACACCTTC.

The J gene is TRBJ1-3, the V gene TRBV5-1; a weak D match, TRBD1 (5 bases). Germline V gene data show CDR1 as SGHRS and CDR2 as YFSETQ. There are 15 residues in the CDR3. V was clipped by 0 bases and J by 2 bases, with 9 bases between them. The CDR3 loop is CASSLVGDPGNTIYF. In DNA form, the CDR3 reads TGCGCCAGCAGCTTGGTAGGGGATCCTGGAAACACCATATATTTT. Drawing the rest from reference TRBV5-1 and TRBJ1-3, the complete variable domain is KAGVTQTPRYLIKTRGQQVTLSCSPISGHRSVSWYQQTPGQGLQFLFEYFSETQRNKGNFPGRFSGRQFSNSRSEMNVSTLELGDSALYLCASSLVGDPGNTIYFGEGSWLTVV.

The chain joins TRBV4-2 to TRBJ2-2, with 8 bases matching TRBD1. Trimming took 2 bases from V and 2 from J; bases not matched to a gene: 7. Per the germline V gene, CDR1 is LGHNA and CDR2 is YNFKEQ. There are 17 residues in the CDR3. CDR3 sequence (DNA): TGTGCCAGCAGCCAACGTGGACAGGGAACCAACACCGGGGAGCTGTTTTTT. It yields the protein CASSQRGQGTNTGELFF.